This T cell receptor beta chain appears in the sequencing data of a study of blood T cell repertoires in COVID-19. Looking at the study overall: The United States, Italy and Spain supplied acute and convalescent COVID-19 samples. PBMCs, B-cell-depleted T cells, or T cells were the source of the cDNA or gDNA that made up the material.

In the study's own analysis: Amplifying reference gene primers gave estimates of nucleated cell counts. The assay was immunoSEQ multiplex PCR, and TCRdb's table has in-frame clones only and misses some. The V and J calls and clone size were taken over from that table, and D and trimming were inferred from the DNA. The sample includes 200,000 to 250,000 clones, around 87% of them seen just once. The CDR3 is 15 amino acids. Trimming removed 5 bases at V and 2 bases at J, with 16 bases between. CDR1 and CDR2 (germline): SNHLY, FYNNEI. The specimen sequenced was peripheral blood. J is TRBJ2-7 and V is TRBV2, with D tentatively TRBD1 (6 bases). The source of this sequence is a man in his sixties with acute or convalescent COVID-19. Here the CDR3 reads CASSPEGGEAYEQYF. The CDR3 nucleotides read TGTGCCAGCAGTCCCGAAGGGGGTGAGGCCTACGAGCAGTACTTC.